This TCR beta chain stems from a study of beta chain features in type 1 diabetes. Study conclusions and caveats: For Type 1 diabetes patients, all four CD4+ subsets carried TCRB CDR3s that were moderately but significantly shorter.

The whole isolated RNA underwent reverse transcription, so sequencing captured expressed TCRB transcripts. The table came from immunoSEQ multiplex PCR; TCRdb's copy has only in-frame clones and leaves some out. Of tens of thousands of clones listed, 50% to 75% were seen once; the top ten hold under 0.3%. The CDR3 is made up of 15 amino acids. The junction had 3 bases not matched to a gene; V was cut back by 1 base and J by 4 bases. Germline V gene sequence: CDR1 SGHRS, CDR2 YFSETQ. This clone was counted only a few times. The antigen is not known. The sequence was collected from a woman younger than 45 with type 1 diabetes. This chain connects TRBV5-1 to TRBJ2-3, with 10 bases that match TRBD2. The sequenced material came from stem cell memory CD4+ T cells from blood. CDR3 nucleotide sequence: TGCGCCAGCAGCTTGCAGCGGGAGGGGTCAGATACGCAGTATTTT. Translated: CASSLQREGSDTQYF.